This TCR beta chain comes out of a study of T cells in Graves' hyperthyroidism and ophthalmopathy. Authors of the study amplified TCR beta CDR3 regions from RNA transcripts. TCR CDR3 regions were first amplified by RT-PCR with HTBI primers. Via MiXCR, TCRdb re-called the multiplex PCR reads, giving one row per CDR3 protein. The sample yields 500,000 to 750,000 distinct CDR3 sequences, 40% to 55% seen once. Trimming cost V 5 bases and J 6 bases; bases outside gene matches: 7. The CDR3 has 13 residues. The germline V gene has CDR1 SQVTM and CDR2 ANQGSEA. The source is a woman younger than 35 with Graves' hyperthyroidism. The chain couples TRBV29-1 to TRBJ1-2; 9 bases are a match to TRBD1. The sample consisted of peripheral blood or thyroid tissue (not recorded which). Written as DNA, the CDR3 is TGCAGCGTTACAGGGGGCTGGGACCATGGCTACACCTTC. Its translation is CSVTGGWDHGYTF.